This T cell receptor (beta chain) was recovered during a study of T cells in localized non-small cell lung cancer. Study-wide results and caveats: Greater T cell density in blood accompanied longer overall survival. Highest T cell clonality was seen in uninvolved adjacent lung, surpassing that measured in tumor.

Looked up from germline, CDR1 is SSHAT and CDR2 is FNYEAQ (reference sequence). This CDR3 region has 15 residues. V was shortened by 5 bases and J by 0 bases, with 12 bases between the two germline ends. In this sample, this clone is medium-sized (0.01 to 0.1%). What it binds is unknown. Profiled with immunoSEQ multiplex PCR; TCRdb holds only in-frame clones, not every one. This sample has over 1,500 clones, with roughly 33% found just once. The gene calls are TRBV7-7 and TRBJ2-3; D is perhaps TRBD2 (5 bases). Sequenced material: lung tumor tissue, taken before any cancer treatment. This clonotype was sampled from a female donor of 60 years or more with stage I squamous cell lung carcinoma. The CDR3 loop is CASSRDYTSTDTQYF. The CDR3, as DNA: TGTGCCAGCAGCCGGGATTATACTAGCACAGATACGCAGTATTTT.